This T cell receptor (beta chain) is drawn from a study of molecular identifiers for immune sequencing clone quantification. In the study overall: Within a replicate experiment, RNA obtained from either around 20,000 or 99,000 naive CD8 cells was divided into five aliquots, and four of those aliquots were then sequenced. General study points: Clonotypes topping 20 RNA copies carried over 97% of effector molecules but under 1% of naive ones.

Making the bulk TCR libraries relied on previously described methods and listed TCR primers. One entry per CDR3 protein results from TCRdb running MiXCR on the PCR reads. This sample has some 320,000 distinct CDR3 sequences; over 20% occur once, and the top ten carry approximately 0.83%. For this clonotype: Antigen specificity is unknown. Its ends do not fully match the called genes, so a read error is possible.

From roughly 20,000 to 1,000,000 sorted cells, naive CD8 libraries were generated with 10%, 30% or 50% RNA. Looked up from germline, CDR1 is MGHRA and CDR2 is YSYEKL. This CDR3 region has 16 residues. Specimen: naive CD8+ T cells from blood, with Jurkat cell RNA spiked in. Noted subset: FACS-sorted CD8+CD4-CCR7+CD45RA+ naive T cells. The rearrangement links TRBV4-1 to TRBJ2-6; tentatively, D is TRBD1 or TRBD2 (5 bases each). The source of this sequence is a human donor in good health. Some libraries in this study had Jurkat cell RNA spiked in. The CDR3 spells CASSQDGQGRANALTF. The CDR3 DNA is TGCGCCAGCAGCCAGGATGGCCAGGGACGGGCCAACGCCCTGACTTTC.